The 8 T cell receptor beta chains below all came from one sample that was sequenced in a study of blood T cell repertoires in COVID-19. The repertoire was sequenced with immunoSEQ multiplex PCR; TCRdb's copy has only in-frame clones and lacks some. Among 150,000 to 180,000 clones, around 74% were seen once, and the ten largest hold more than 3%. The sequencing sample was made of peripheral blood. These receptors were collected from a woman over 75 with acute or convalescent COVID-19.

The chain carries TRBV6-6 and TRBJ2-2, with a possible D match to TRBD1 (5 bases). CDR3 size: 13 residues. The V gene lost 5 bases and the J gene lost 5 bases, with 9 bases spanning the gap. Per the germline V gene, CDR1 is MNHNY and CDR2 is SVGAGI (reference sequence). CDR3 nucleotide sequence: TGTGCCAGCAGTCAAGGGGTTACCGGGGAGCTGTTTTTT. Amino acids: CASSQGVTGELFF.

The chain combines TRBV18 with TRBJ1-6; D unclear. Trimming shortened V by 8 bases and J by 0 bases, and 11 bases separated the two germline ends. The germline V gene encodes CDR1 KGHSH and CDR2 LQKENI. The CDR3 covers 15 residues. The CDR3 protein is CASALEVSYNSPLHF. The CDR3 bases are TGTGCCAGCGCGTTAGAAGTCTCCTATAATTCACCCCTCCACTTT. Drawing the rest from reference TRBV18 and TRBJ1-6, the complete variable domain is NAGVMQNPRHLVRRRGQEARLRCSPMKGHSHVYWYRQLPEEGLKFMVYLQKENIIDESGMPKERFSAEFPKEGPSILRIQQVVRGDSAAYFCASALEVSYNSPLHFGNGTRLTVT.

The CDR3 sequence: CASAHRPGRDNEQFF. The DNA of the CDR3 is TGTGCCAGCGCCCATAGGCCTGGGAGAGACAATGAGCAGTTCTTC. The rearrangement uses TRBV9 and TRBJ2-1; D might be TRBD2 (5 bases). Trimming took off 7 bases at V and 5 bases at J, with 19 bases between the two ends. Looked up from germline, CDR1 is SGDLS and CDR2 is YYNGEE. CDR3 size: 15 residues.

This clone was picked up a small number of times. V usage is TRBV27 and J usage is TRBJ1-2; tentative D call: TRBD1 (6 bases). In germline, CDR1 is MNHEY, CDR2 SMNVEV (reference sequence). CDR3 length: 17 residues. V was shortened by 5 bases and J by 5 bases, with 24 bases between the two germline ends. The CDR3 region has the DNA TGTGCCAGCAGTCATAACCCGGACAGTATAAACCTTTATGGCTACACCTTC. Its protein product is CASSHNPDSINLYGYTF.

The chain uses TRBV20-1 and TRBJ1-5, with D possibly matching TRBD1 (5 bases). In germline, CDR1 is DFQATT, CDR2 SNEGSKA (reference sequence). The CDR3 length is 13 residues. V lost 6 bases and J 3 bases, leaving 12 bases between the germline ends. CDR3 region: CSASDSYNQPQHF. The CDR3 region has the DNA TGCAGTGCCAGTGACAGTTACAATCAGCCCCAGCATTTT.

For the CDR3, the DNA is TGTGCCAGCAGCGTAGGACTCTATGGCTACACCTTC. Encoded protein: CASSVGLYGYTF. The chain joins TRBV9 to TRBJ1-2, with D unresolved. The CDR3 covers 12 residues. Trimming shortened V by 0 bases and J by 4 bases, and 4 bases separated the two germline ends. CDR1 and CDR2 (germline): SGDLS, YYNGEE.

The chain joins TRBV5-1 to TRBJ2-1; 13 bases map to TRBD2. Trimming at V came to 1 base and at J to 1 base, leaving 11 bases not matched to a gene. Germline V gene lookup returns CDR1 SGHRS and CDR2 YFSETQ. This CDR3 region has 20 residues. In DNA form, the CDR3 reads TGCGCCAGCAGCTTGCCGCCAGGACTAGCGGGAGAGGGATCCTACAATGAGCAGTTCTTC. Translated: CASSLPPGLAGEGSYNEQFF.

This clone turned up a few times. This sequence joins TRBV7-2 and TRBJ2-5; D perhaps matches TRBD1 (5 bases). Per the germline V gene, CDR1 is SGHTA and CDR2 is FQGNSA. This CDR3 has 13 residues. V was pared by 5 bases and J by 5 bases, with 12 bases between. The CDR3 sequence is CASSRSYRETQYF. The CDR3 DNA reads TGTGCCAGCAGCCGTAGCTACAGGGAGACCCAGTACTTC. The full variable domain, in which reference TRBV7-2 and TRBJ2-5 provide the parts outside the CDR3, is GAGVSQSPSNKVTEKGKDVELRCDPISGHTALYWYRQSLGQGLEFLIYFQGNSAPDKSGLPSDRFSAERTGGSVSTLTIQRTQQEDSAVYLCASSRSYRETQYFGPGTRLLVL.